The TCR beta chain described here comes from a study of blood T cell repertoires in COVID-19. Participants reported their clinical history, and cohort assignment relied on those reports. CDR1 MGHRA and CDR2 YSYEKL come from the germline V gene. The CDR3 spans 15 residues. Trimming shortened V by 1 base and J by 5 bases, and 12 bases separated the two germline ends. The table came from immunoSEQ multiplex PCR; TCRdb's copy has only in-frame clones and leaves some out. The profile shows approximately 220,000 clones, around 83% of them singletons. The source is a woman aged 40 to 50 with acute COVID-19. The source material was PBMCs or T cells enriched from blood (not recorded which). The chain combines TRBV4-1 with TRBJ2-1; a weak D match, TRBD2 (5 bases). CDR3 in DNA: TGCGCCAGCAGCCAAGCTGGACTTGGGGACAATGAGCAGTTCTTC. This gives the protein CASSQAGLGDNEQFF.